This T cell receptor beta chain was sequenced during a study of shared clonotypes between healthy human individuals. Those who donated, Caucasian adults without exception, all lived in Nashville, Tennessee. Naive CD4+ cells were CD45RA-selected; the remaining cells were memory. Using around 200 ng DNA, 30,000 or so T cell genomes, the sorted-subset replicate PCRs were run. Sequenced by immunoSEQ multiplex PCR; TCRdb stores in-frame clones only, minus some. The sample yields 980,000 or so clones, more than 75% seen once. Germline V lookup: CDR1 MDHEN, CDR2 SYDVKM. V lost 1 base, J lost 7 bases, and 14 bases lay in between. There are 14 residues in the CDR3.

The source material was memory CD4+ T cells sorted from blood. Subset specified: CD45RA-negative fraction. The chain joins TRBV28 to TRBJ2-7, with D perhaps TRBD1 (6 bases). This TCR was recovered from a man aged 18 to 35 in good health. CDR3 DNA: TGTGCCAGCAGTTTATCGGTGGGGGCTAGTGAGCAGTACTTC. Its translation: CASSLSVGASEQYF.